Listed here is a single T cell receptor (beta chain). No antigen is known for it. CDR1 and CDR2 from the germline V gene are SNHLY and FYNNEI. There are 11 residues in the CDR3. Expressed TCRB transcripts were sequenced, since all the RNA that had been isolated was reverse transcribed. Assay used: immunoSEQ multiplex PCR; TCRdb lists only in-frame clones, some missing. The data show about 14,000 clones, 65% seen once. This sample is drawn from a study of beta chain features in type 1 diabetes. At the level of the study: On cell yields, gender and age, patients and healthy donors were similar. Examination spanned approximately 110 million sorted cells from all samples.

Study findings and constraints: Patients with type 1 diabetes carried fewer insertions and had more deletions at their VDJ junctions. cDNA-based sequencing might over-represent cells highly expressing TCR. Among all four CD4+ subsets, Type 1 diabetes patients had TCRB CDR3s that were moderately but significantly shorter.

The sequenced sample consisted of stem cell memory CD4+ T cells from blood. This chain links TRBV2 with TRBJ2-1; 7 bases match TRBD2. The source is a woman under 30 with type 1 diabetes. CDR3 DNA: TGTGGAGCGGGGTCCTACAATGAGCAGTTCTTC. Translation gives CGAGSYNEQFF.